Listed below are T cell receptor beta chains from one sample, sequenced in a study of blood T cell repertoires in COVID-19. Sequencing was performed with immunoSEQ multiplex PCR; in TCRdb, only in-frame clones are kept and a portion is missing. The sample shows 230,000 or so clones, 86% of them seen only once. The material sequenced was PBMCs or T cells enriched from blood (not recorded which). All receptors come from a woman aged 40-49 years with acute COVID-19. The CDR3 runs from the conserved cysteine through the conserved F or W. A D gene is named only where the DNA matches it firmly. Size is stated for part of the rows, as once, few or many counts, or as a class when the clone is expanded.

CDR3 length,D gene,V gene,J gene,clone size,CDR3 DNA,CDR3 protein
12,TRBD1,TRBV12-3/TRBV12-4,TRBJ1-5,NA,TGTGCCAGCAGTACCCCGGGACAGGAGGTTTTTTTT,CASSTPGQEVFF
14,NA,TRBV15,TRBJ2-3,NA,TGTGCCACCAGCAGGATGACAGACACAGATACGCAGTATTTT,CATSRMTDTDTQYF
16,TRBD2,TRBV5-1,TRBJ2-3,NA,TGCGCCAGCAGCTCGCTATCTAGCGGGGGAACAGATACGCAGTATTTT,CASSSLSSGGTDTQYF
15,TRBD1,TRBV7-9,TRBJ1-4,NA,TGTGCCAGCAGGGAAGGGACAGGGTCGCATGAAAAACTGTTTTTT,CASREGTGSHEKLFF
16,TRBD1,TRBV19,TRBJ1-2,NA,TGTGCCAGTAGGGCGGTCACAGGGGGCTCGGCCTATGGCTACACCTTC,CASRAVTGGSAYGYTF
16,TRBD2,TRBV7-3,TRBJ2-1,NA,TGTGCCAGCAGCTTAACGGCGGGGACTAGGTTGAGGGAGCAGTTCTTC,CASSLTAGTRLREQFF
18,TRBD1,TRBV30,TRBJ1-1,NA,TGTGCCTGGAGTGTGACGGTTAGGGACAGGGGGCTTGGGACTGAAGCTTTCTTT,CAWSVTVRDRGLGTEAFF
14,NA,TRBV4-3,TRBJ1-1,NA,TGCGCCAGCAGCCAGTACAGGTTGAACACTGAAGCTTTCTTT,CASSQYRLNTEAFF
14,TRBD2,TRBV29-1,TRBJ2-1,NA,TGCAGCGTTGGCGGGGGTTTGGGGAGCAATGAGCAGTTCTTC,CSVGGGLGSNEQFF
16,TRBD1,TRBV27,TRBJ1-2,NA,TGTGCCAGCAGTCCCCTTCACAGGGGGACCCTTTATGGCTACACCTTC,CASSPLHRGTLYGYTF
15,NA,TRBV15,TRBJ1-1,NA,TGTGCCACCAGCACACAAGGGGGTCTGAACACTGAAGCTTTCTTT,CATSTQGGLNTEAFF
14,NA,TRBV6-6,TRBJ1-5,NA,TGTGCCAGCAGGTCCTCGGGGAACGAGCAGCCCCAGCATTTT,CASRSSGNEQPQHF
16,NA,TRBV19,TRBJ1-2,NA,TGTGCCAGTAGTATAGTAGCAAGCCTAACATCCTATGGCTACACCTTC,CASSIVASLTSYGYTF
13,TRBD1,TRBV18,TRBJ1-2,NA,TGTGCCAGCTCTCCCGACAGGGCTGGCGGCTACACCTTC,CASSPDRAGGYTF
13,NA,TRBV5-1,TRBJ1-1,NA,TGCGCCAGCAGCTTGGAGGGGCGCACTGAAGCTTTCTTT,CASSLEGRTEAFF
14,NA,TRBV5-8,TRBJ2-1,NA,TGTGCCAGCAGCTTGACTAGCCGGGTCAATGAGCAGTTCTTC,CASSLTSRVNEQFF
16,NA,TRBV6-1,TRBJ1-1,NA,TGTGCCAGCAGTGACCCGGGCCGACAGGTGGACACTGAAGCTTTCTTT,CASSDPGRQVDTEAFF
14,NA,TRBV9,TRBJ1-1,NA,TGTGCCAGCAGCCCGGTCGGAGGGTTCACTGAAGCTTTCTTT,CASSPVGGFTEAFF
13,NA,TRBV5-1,TRBJ2-3,few,TGCGCCAGCAGCGCACTAAACTCAGATACGCAGTATTTT,CASSALNSDTQYF
15,TRBD1,TRBV7-3,TRBJ1-1,NA,TGTGCCAGCAGCGCCTCCGGGACAGGGAACACTGAAGCTTTCTTT,CASSASGTGNTEAFF
15,NA,TRBV18,TRBJ1-3,NA,TGTGCCAGCTCACCTCCGGACAGAGTAAGAAACACCATATATTTT,CASSPPDRVRNTIYF
16,TRBD1,TRBV5-5,TRBJ1-2,NA,TGTGCCAGCAGCTCTCCGACAGGGAAGGTCGACTATGGCTACACCTTC,CASSSPTGKVDYGYTF
14,NA,TRBV3-1/TRBV3-2,TRBJ1-5,once,TGTGCCAGCAGCCAGGGGACTTCTGGCAGGCCCCAGCATTTT,CASSQGTSGRPQHF
16,NA,TRBV3-1/TRBV3-2,TRBJ1-1,NA,TGTGCCAGCAGCCGAAAAGGGAGCCGGCGTTACACTGAAGCTTTCTTT,CASSRKGSRRYTEAFF
17,TRBD1,TRBV29-1,TRBJ1-1,once,TGCAGCGTTGGTTTCCGATTCACAGGGGGCGCGAACACTGAAGCTTTCTTT,CSVGFRFTGGANTEAFF